The rows below give T cell receptor beta chains drawn from one sample of a study of cytomegalovirus exposure and HLA in healthy donors. This table comes from immunoSEQ multiplex PCR, and its TCRdb copy is limited to in-frame clones, with some not included. Of 75,000 to 80,000 clones in the sample, 60% to 85% are singletons; the top ten hold 1.1%. Material for sequencing was PBMCs. The origin of the receptors is a male donor in good health and CMV-seronegative. Both conserved end residues are part of each CDR3. The D gene is left open where the match is weak. The listing skips clone size in some rows; elsewhere it reads once, few, many or a size class.

j_call	clone_size	v_call	d_call	cdr3_nt	cdr3_aa
TRBJ1-4	once	TRBV5-1	NA	TGCGCCAGCAGCTCAACAGGGATATCTCCTGAAAAACTGTTTTTT	CASSSTGISPEKLFF
TRBJ1-2	NA	TRBV9	NA	TGTGCCAGCAGCCTTTGGGGGGATTCTTATGGCTACCCCTTC	CASSLWGDSYGYPF
TRBJ1-6	once	TRBV9	TRBD1	TGTGCCAGCAGCTGGGGGACAGAGAATTCACCCCTCCACTTT	CASSWGTENSPLHF
TRBJ1-4	NA	TRBV28	TRBD1	TGTGCCAGCAGTTCGGCACGCGGGACAGGGGAAAAACTGTTTTTT	CASSSARGTGEKLFF
TRBJ1-4	NA	TRBV7-9	TRBD1	TGTGCCAGCAGCTTAGGGACAGGGGGCCTGGGCTCAAATGAAAAACTGTTTTTT	CASSLGTGGLGSNEKLFF
TRBJ2-7	once	TRBV7-2	TRBD2	TGTGCCAGCAGCTTAGTTTCTAGCGGGGGAACCTACGAGCAGTACTTC	CASSLVSSGGTYEQYF
TRBJ2-7	NA	TRBV6-5	NA	TGTGCCAGCAGTTACACCAGGGGTTACGAGCAGTACTTC	CASSYTRGYEQYF
TRBJ2-3	NA	TRBV7-9	NA	TGTTCCAGCAGCTCCGCGGGACCCCAAAACACAGATACGCAGTATTTT	CSSSSAGPQNTDTQYF
TRBJ1-3	NA	TRBV6-1	NA	TGTGCCAGCAGTCCGTCGGGTTCTGGAAACACCATATATTTT	CASSPSGSGNTIYF
TRBJ2-2	NA	TRBV28	TRBD2	TGTGCCAGCAGGCCGACTAGCGGGTCCACCGGGGAGCTGTTTTTT	CASRPTSGSTGELFF
TRBJ1-1	few	TRBV5-1	TRBD1	TGCGCCAGCAGCCCTGTAAGACAGGGATCGGGCACTGAAGCTTTCTTT	CASSPVRQGSGTEAFF
TRBJ1-6	NA	TRBV6-1	NA	TGTGCCAGCAGTGGGGACCGCGGGAGGAGGGGACCCCTCCACTTT	CASSGDRGRRGPLHF
TRBJ1-5	NA	TRBV6-1	NA	TGTGCCAGCAGGTTAGACAGCCCCAATCAGCCCCAGCATTTT	CASRLDSPNQPQHF
TRBJ1-1	few	TRBV4-3	TRBD1	TGCGCCAGCAGGGGACAGATCAACACTGAAGCTTTCTTT	CASRGQINTEAFF
TRBJ1-4	NA	TRBV13	NA	TGTGCCAGCAGCTTAGGCAGGATGGCATCACTGTTTTTT	CASSLGRMASLFF
TRBJ2-7	NA	TRBV19	TRBD2	TGTGCCAGTAGTATAGCTGCGGGAGGTCTCTACGAGCAGTACTTC	CASSIAAGGLYEQYF
TRBJ1-2	NA	TRBV28	NA	TGTGCCAGCAGTTTAGTGGGACTGGAGAACTATGGCTACCCCTTC	CASSLVGLENYGYPF
TRBJ1-2	NA	TRBV10-2	TRBD1	TGCGCCAGCAGTCCGGGACAGGGGAAGAGCTACACCTTC	CASSPGQGKSYTF
TRBJ2-7	NA	TRBV5-1	TRBD1	TGCGCCAGCAGCTTAGGACAGGGAGTCTACGAGCAGTACTTC	CASSLGQGVYEQYF
TRBJ1-5	NA	TRBV11-2	NA	TGTGCCAGCAGCTTATCCTCTAATCAGCCCCAGCATTTT	CASSLSSNQPQHF
TRBJ1-4	few	TRBV7-9	TRBD1	TGTGCCAGCAGCTCTACAGGGGTTGGTGAAAAACTGTTTTTT	CASSSTGVGEKLFF
TRBJ1-5	NA	TRBV7-9	NA	TGTGCCAGCAGCTTCGGCGGGGGCGGACAGCCCCAGCATTTT	CASSFGGGGQPQHF
TRBJ2-2	NA	TRBV28	NA	TGTGCCAGCAGTCCCCCGTCGAGTTGGACCGGGGAGCTGTTTTTT	CASSPPSSWTGELFF
TRBJ2-6	NA	TRBV10-3	TRBD1	TGTGCCGTGACCGGGACAGGTTACGGGGCCAACGTCCTGACTTTC	CAVTGTGYGANVLTF
TRBJ2-7	NA	TRBV5-1	NA	TGCGCCAGCAGCTTGCAACCTAGCTCCTACGAGCAGTACTTC	CASSLQPSSYEQYF
TRBJ2-2	NA	TRBV19	TRBD2	TGTGCCAGTAGTCCCTATAGCGGGAGTCGCTCCACCGGGGAGCTGTTTTTT	CASSPYSGSRSTGELFF
TRBJ1-2	NA	TRBV6-5	NA	TGTGCCAGCGGGGGCCGATCTTTGAGCTACCCCTTC	CASGGRSLSYPF
TRBJ2-3	NA	TRBV4-1	NA	TGCGCCAGCAGCCCAAATCTAGCTGGCACGCAGTATTTT	CASSPNLAGTQYF
TRBJ2-5	NA	TRBV28	TRBD1	TGTGCCAGCAGTTTCTCGGGACAGTTCCAAGAGACCCAGTACTTC	CASSFSGQFQETQYF
TRBJ1-6	NA	TRBV4-2	TRBD1	TGTGCCAGCAGCCAAGATTCCGGGACAGGGACTTCACCCCTCCACTTT	CASSQDSGTGTSPLHF
TRBJ2-7	NA	TRBV30	NA	TGTGCCTGGAGTAAAAACTTCCTTGGCGAGCAGTACTTC	CAWSKNFLGEQYF
TRBJ2-7	once	TRBV6-6	TRBD2	TGTGCCAGCAGTCTACGGACTAGACCCTACGAGCAGTACTTC	CASSLRTRPYEQYF
TRBJ2-2	NA	TRBV29-1	TRBD2	TGCAGCGTTCTTACTAGCGGGGGGGCCGCCGGGGAGCTGTTTTTT	CSVLTSGGAAGELFF
TRBJ2-5	NA	TRBV5-1	TRBD1	TGCGCCAGCAGAGCAGGGACAGTTAAAGAGACCCAGTACTTC	CASRAGTVKETQYF
TRBJ2-7	NA	TRBV4-1	TRBD2	TGCGCCAGCAGCCCCGGGAGGGGAGGCCTCTACGAGCAGTACTTC	CASSPGRGGLYEQYF
TRBJ2-7	few	TRBV7-8	NA	TGTGCCAGCAGCTTTAAAGGGGGGAGGGAGAGGCCCCTCCTGGCCACTTACGAGCAGTACTTC	CASSFKGGRERPLLATYEQYF
TRBJ2-7	NA	TRBV28	NA	TGTGCCAGCAGTACCCGCCCGGTGACAAGCAGGACCTACGAGCAGTACTTC	CASSTRPVTSRTYEQYF
TRBJ1-4	NA	TRBV25-1	NA	TGTGCCAGCAGTGATAATCGAGGGGAAAAACTGTTTTTT	CASSDNRGEKLFF
TRBJ1-4	NA	TRBV7-8	NA	TGTGCCAGCAGCTTACAAGGTCGGTCTTCGGCGGTTTTT	CASSLQGRSSAVF
TRBJ1-5	few	TRBV6-5	TRBD1	TGTGCCAGCAGTTACAGCGCAGGGGGAAATCAGCCCCAGCATTTT	CASSYSAGGNQPQHF
TRBJ1-2	NA	TRBV7-9	NA	TGTGCCAGCAGTTATTACAGGGATGGCTACACCTTC	CASSYYRDGYTF
TRBJ1-5	NA	TRBV30	NA	TGTGCCTGGAGTAGTGGGGGGGGCAACAATCAGCCCCAGCATTTT	CAWSSGGGNNQPQHF
TRBJ1-1	once	TRBV19	NA	TGTGCACCACCCATGCGCACCGTTTTGTGGACTGAAGCTTTCTTT	CAPPMRTVLWTEAFF
TRBJ2-6	NA	TRBV7-2	NA	TGTGCCAGCAGCCCCGGGGGATCTGGGGCCAACGTCCTGACTTTC	CASSPGGSGANVLTF
TRBJ1-2	NA	TRBV30	NA	TGTGCCTGGAGTGTACGTTGGGCACCCTGGAGCTACACCTTC	CAWSVRWAPWSYTF
TRBJ1-2	NA	TRBV19	TRBD1	TGTGCCACGCCGAACAGGGGTCAGCATGGCTACACCTTC	CATPNRGQHGYTF
TRBJ2-3	few	TRBV9	NA	TGTGCCAGCAGCCGCGGTTACACAGATACGCAGTATTTT	CASSRGYTDTQYF
TRBJ2-7	NA	TRBV7-9	TRBD2	TGTGCCAGCAGCTCCAGCGGGGGGGGTTACGAGCAGTACTTC	CASSSSGGGYEQYF
TRBJ2-7	NA	TRBV4-3	TRBD1	TGCGCCAGCAGCCAAGAGGGACAGGGTGCCTACGAGCAGTACTTC	CASSQEGQGAYEQYF
TRBJ2-7	NA	TRBV6-5	TRBD1	TGTGCCAGCCCGCCGGACAGGGTCGACGAGCAGTACTTC	CASPPDRVDEQYF
TRBJ2-3	NA	TRBV2	NA	TGTGCCAGCACTTTGCGGAGGCGCACAGATACGCAGTATTTT	CASTLRRRTDTQYF
TRBJ2-3	NA	TRBV5-1	NA	TGCGCCAGCAGCCAGGATCTAGATACGCAGTATTTT	CASSQDLDTQYF